This T cell receptor (beta chain) was sequenced for a study of PD-1 blockade in classical Hodgkin lymphoma. As for the study in general: Intravenous delivery of nivolumab at 3 mg/kg to patients occurred every 2 weeks. Findings of the study overall: Later analyses included only patients treated at least 1 year post-ASCT. Factors driving the repertoire differences, possibly disease activity or prior therapy, remain undefined. CD4+ TCR diversity climbed significantly by C4D1, unlike CD8+ TCR diversity.

The CDR3 spans 15 residues. Germline CDR1 and CDR2: SGHRS and YFSETQ. Between the trimmed V and J ends, which lost 4 bases and 4 bases, there was a span of 12 bases. With regard to this clone: Antigen unknown.

Autologous stem cell transplantation was followed by relapse in every patient, and brentuximab vedotin exposure varied. This table comes from immunoSEQ multiplex PCR, and its TCRdb copy is limited to in-frame clones, with some not included. The data show 150,000 or so clones, less than 80% seen once. This clonotype was obtained from a human donor with classical Hodgkin lymphoma. This material consisted of peripheral blood mononuclear cells (PBMCs), taken before the second cycle of nivolumab. V and J are TRBV5-1 and TRBJ1-6; possible D gene TRBD1, 6 bases. CDR3 nucleotides: TGCGCCAGCAGCCCTACAGGGAGTTATAATTCACCCCTCCACTTT. Translation gives CASSPTGSYNSPLHF.